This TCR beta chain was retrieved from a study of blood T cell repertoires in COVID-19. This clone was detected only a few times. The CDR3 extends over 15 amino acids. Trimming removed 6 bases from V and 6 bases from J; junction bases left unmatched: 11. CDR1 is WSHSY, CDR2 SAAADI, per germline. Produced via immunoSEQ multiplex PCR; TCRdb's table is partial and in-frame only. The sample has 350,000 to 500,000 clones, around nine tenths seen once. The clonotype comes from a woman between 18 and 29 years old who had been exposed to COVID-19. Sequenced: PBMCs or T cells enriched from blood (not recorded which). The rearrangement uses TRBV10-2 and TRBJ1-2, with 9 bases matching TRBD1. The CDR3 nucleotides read TGCGCCAGCAGACCCCCCGGGACAGGGCAAAATGGCTACACCTTC. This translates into CASRPPGTGQNGYTF.